The source of this T cell receptor (beta chain) is a study of blood T cell repertoires in COVID-19. The repertoire was sequenced with immunoSEQ multiplex PCR; TCRdb's copy has only in-frame clones and lacks some. The sample contains some 200,000 clones, roughly 88% of which appear only once. This CDR3 contains 14 residues. V lost 3 bases and J lost 6; bases outside the gene matches: 3. Germline lookup yields CDR1 KGHSH and CDR2 LQKENI. The sequence came from a woman older than 75 with acute or convalescent COVID-19. The sequenced material came from peripheral blood. This chain joins TRBV18 and TRBJ2-3; 10 positions agree with TRBD1. CDR3 sequence: CASSPGTGADTQYF. CDR3 DNA sequence: TGTGCCAGCTCACCCGGGACAGGGGCTGATACGCAGTATTTT.